The 16 T cell receptor beta chains below were found in one sample sequenced in a study of cytomegalovirus exposure and HLA in healthy donors. PCR involved 60 Vbeta and 13 Jbeta primers. Clones were sequenced by immunoSEQ multiplex PCR, and TCRdb holds only the in-frame ones, with some missing. The sample lists approximately 41,000 clones; 65% to 85% were seen once. Sequencing used PBMCs. These receptors were obtained from a man over 45 in good health and CMV-seronegative.

The gene calls are TRBV18 and TRBJ1-4; 8 positions match TRBD1. V shed 3 bases and J 8 bases; nucleotides not matched to a gene: 8. Germline V gene sequence: CDR1 KGHSH, CDR2 LQKENI. The CDR3 contains 15 residues. As DNA, the CDR3 is TGTGCCAGCTCACCTCCGGACAGGGAGGGAGAAAAACTGTTTTTT. It codes for CASSPPDREGEKLFF.

This clone showed up just a few times. The gene calls are TRBV29-1 and TRBJ2-3; perhaps TRBD2 as D (5 bases). Germline V gives CDR1 SQVTM, CDR2 ANQGSEA. Trimming left V 5 bases short and J 2 bases short, with 11 bases between. The CDR3 is made up of 13 amino acids. CDR3 in DNA: TGCAGCGTTAGGTGGGAGCACACAGATACGCAGTATTTT. Protein sequence: CSVRWEHTDTQYF.

Worth noting for this clone: The identical CDR3 is also encoded by other nucleotide sequences in the sample. The rearrangement links TRBV19 to TRBJ1-1, with 8 bases that match TRBD1. CDR3 length: 14 residues. Germline V gene sequence: CDR1 LNHDA, CDR2 SQIVND (reference sequence). V trimming: 1 base; J trimming: 4 bases; junction bases outside the gene matches: 2. In DNA, the CDR3 is TGTGCCAGTAGTATAGTCCAGGGGGCCACTGAAGCTTTCTTT. It codes for CASSIVQGATEAFF. The whole variable domain, remainder taken from reference TRBV19 and TRBJ1-1, is DGGITQSPKYLFRKEGQNVTLSCEQNLNHDAMYWYRQDPGQGLRLIYYSQIVNDFQKGDIAEGYSVSREKKESFPLTVTSAQKNPTAFYLCASSIVQGATEAFFGQGTRLTVV.

As to this clone: Mismatch with germline at one junction end may stem from a read error. The V call is TRBV7-9, the J call TRBJ2-7; D unclear. This CDR3 region has 13 residues. CDR1 SEHNR and CDR2 FQNEAQ come from the germline V gene (reference sequence). The CDR3 is CSSTNETNYEQYF. Written as DNA, the CDR3 is TGTTCCAGCACCAACGAGACAAACTACGAGCAGTACTTC.

The chain uses TRBV28 and TRBJ1-5; possible D gene TRBD1, 6 bases. V was cut by 0 bases and J by 4 bases, with 10 bases left in between. This CDR3 is built from 15 residues. The germline CDR1 and CDR2 sequences are MDHEN and SYDVKM. This CDR3 is CASSLWGALNQPQHF. CDR3 coding DNA: TGTGCCAGCAGTTTATGGGGGGCCCTTAATCAGCCCCAGCATTTT.

This sequence joins TRBV12-5 and TRBJ2-4, with a weak D call TRBD2 (6 bases). The V end was cut by 0 bases, the J end by 2 bases, with 29 bases between. The CDR3 is made up of 22 amino acids. Germline V gene lookup returns CDR1 LGHNT and CDR2 FRNRAP. The CDR3 DNA follows: TGTGCTAGTGGTTTGGTCGTCGCAGCGGAGGGCCTCTCGGGTGGGACCAAAAACATTCAGTACTTC. Translating gives CASGLVVAAEGLSGGTKNIQYF.

The chain is built from TRBV7-9 and TRBJ2-3; D not certain. The CDR3 loop spans 16 amino acids. Trimming took off 5 bases at V and 2 bases at J, with 17 bases between the two ends. Looked up from germline, CDR1 is SEHNR and CDR2 is FQNEAQ (reference sequence). CDR3 loop: CASSPRPRPLTDTQYF. For the CDR3, the DNA is TGTGCCAGCAGCCCCAGGCCCCGCCCCCTCACAGATACGCAGTATTTT.

CDR3 sequence reads: CASSLSGYTGGYYEQYF. The CDR3 coding sequence is TGTGCCAGCAGTTTATCTGGATATACAGGGGGGTACTACGAGCAGTACTTC. The chain recombines TRBV27 with TRBJ2-5; 8 positions match TRBD1. The J call is doubtful: the DNA matches TRBJ2-7 better. Germline V gene lookup returns CDR1 MNHEY and CDR2 SMNVEV (reference sequence). This CDR3 is built from 17 residues.

The gene calls are TRBV28 and TRBJ2-1; TRBD2 aligns across 12 bases. J gave up 9 bases and V 4 bases, and 10 bases lay outside the gene matches. Germline V gene sequence: CDR1 MDHEN, CDR2 SYDVKM. There are 16 residues in the CDR3. CDR3 coding DNA: TGTGCCAGCAGTTCACCTCGGACTAGCGGGATCGTTGAGCAGTTCTTC. Protein sequence: CASSSPRTSGIVEQFF. Based on the CDR3 plus reference TRBV28 and TRBJ2-1, the full variable domain is DVKVTQSSRYLVKRTGEKVFLECVQDMDHENMFWYRQDPGLGLRLIYFSYDVKMKEKGDIPEGYSVSREKKERFSLILESASTNQTSMYLCASSSPRTSGIVEQFFGPGTRLTVL.

This rearrangement joins TRBV30 to TRBJ1-3, with D possibly being TRBD1 (5 bases). The CDR3 totals 16 residues. Deletions cut 0 bases from V and 3 bases from J, with 15 bases between. Germline V gives CDR1 GTSNPN, CDR2 SVGIG (reference sequence). The DNA for the CDR3 is TGTGCCTGGAGTGTAAAGACAGCCCGAGTTGGAAACACCATATATTTT. It translates to CAWSVKTARVGNTIYF.

The V call is TRBV4-1, the J call TRBJ2-5; 13 positions match TRBD2. Germline lookup yields CDR1 MGHRA and CDR2 YSYEKL. V trimming: 0 bases; J trimming: 5 bases; junction bases outside the gene matches: 6. The CDR3 has 17 residues. CDR3 in DNA: TGCGCCAGCAGCCAAGACCGGACTAGCGGGAGCGGGGAGACCCAGTACTTC. It yields the protein CASSQDRTSGSGETQYF.

The V call is TRBV27, the J call TRBJ2-1; 9 bases are shared with TRBD2. The germline gives CDR1 MNHEY, CDR2 SMNVEV (reference sequence). The CDR3 consists of 13 residues. V lost 7 bases and J lost 7; bases outside the gene matches: 5. The CDR3 region is CASTRGGGNEQFF. The CDR3 bases are TGTGCCAGCACCCGCGGGGGGGGAAATGAGCAGTTCTTC.

The rearrangement links TRBV7-9 to TRBJ1-5; TRBD1 matches at 7 bases. Germline V gene sequence: CDR1 SEHNR, CDR2 FQNEAQ (reference sequence). This CDR3 has 14 amino acids. Trimming took 5 bases from V and 7 from J; bases not matched to a gene: 8. CDR3 nucleotide sequence: TGTGCCAGCAGCGACGGGACAGTGAACCAGCCCCAGCATTTT. Amino acids: CASSDGTVNQPQHF. The complete variable domain, with remaining parts taken from reference TRBV7-9 and TRBJ1-5, reads DTGVSQNPRHKITKRGQNVTFRCDPISEHNRLYWYRQTLGQGPEFLTYFQNEAQLEKSRLLSDRFSAERPKGSFSTLEIQRTEQGDSAMYLCASSDGTVNQPQHFGDGTRLSIL.

This clone was seen a handful of times. J is TRBJ1-1 and V is TRBV11-3; 8 positions match TRBD1. After removal of 5 bases from V and 0 bases from J, the junction contained 8 bases not matched to a gene. Germline CDR1 reads SGHNT; CDR2 reads YENEEA. The CDR3 is 16 residues long. This chain's CDR3 is CASSPGGSNLNTEAFF. CDR3 nucleotide sequence: TGTGCCAGCAGCCCAGGGGGCAGCAACTTGAACACTGAAGCTTTCTTT.

This clone has only a few counts. The V gene is TRBV19, the J gene TRBJ2-7, with D tentatively TRBD1 (6 bases). V gave up 2 bases and J gave up 6 bases, with 14 bases separating them. This CDR3 has 14 amino acids. CDR1 and CDR2 from the germline V gene are LNHDA and SQIVND (reference sequence). The CDR3 DNA follows: TGTGCCAGTAGTATAAATACAGGGTCCGCCGAGCAGTACTTC. It codes for CASSINTGSAEQYF. The whole variable domain, filled in from reference TRBV19 and TRBJ2-7, reads DGGITQSPKYLFRKEGQNVTLSCEQNLNHDAMYWYRQDPGQGLRLIYYSQIVNDFQKGDIAEGYSVSREKKESFPLTVTSAQKNPTAFYLCASSINTGSAEQYFGPGTRLTVT.

This chain uses TRBV7-6 with TRBJ2-1; tentative D call: TRBD2 (5 bases). Per the germline V gene, CDR1 is SGHVS and CDR2 is FNYEAQ. V was cut by 5 bases and J by 7 bases, with 15 bases left in between. The CDR3 is 14 residues long. CDR3 sequence reads: CASSPGLVLNEQFF. DNA for the CDR3: TGTGCCAGCAGCCCCGGACTTGTGTTGAATGAGCAGTTCTTC.